Each of the 14 T cell receptor beta chains below was sequenced from the same sample in a study of CD8 T cells in Susac syndrome. The RNA, 0.5 to 1 ug, was put through reverse transcription using random hexamers. TCRdb independently ran MiXCR on the immunoSEQ multiplex PCR reads; one entry per CDR3 protein. This sample has fewer than 250,000 distinct CDR3 sequences, with 80% to 95% found just once. Sequencing was done on a sample of CD4+ T cells from PBMCs. The receptors come from a human donor in good health.

This chain uses TRBV29-1 with TRBJ1-2; TRBD1 aligns across 9 bases. J gave up 4 bases and V 3 bases, and 3 bases lay outside the gene matches. Germline CDR1 SQVTM, CDR2 ANQGSEA. The CDR3 totals 13 residues. The CDR3 is CSVEGQGTYGYTF. The CDR3 DNA reads as TGCAGCGTTGAGGGACAGGGAACCTATGGCTACACCTTC.

The V call is TRBV20-1, the J call TRBJ1-5; D not certain. Trimming pared 4 bases from V and 3 bases from J, leaving 10 bases between. CDR1 is DFQATT and CDR2 is SNEGSKA in the germline V gene (reference sequence). The CDR3 runs 13 residues. The CDR3 reads CSAMLQPNQPQHF. The CDR3 coding sequence is TGCAGTGCTATGCTACAGCCCAATCAGCCCCAGCATTTT.

In this sample, this clonotype turned up once. V gene TRBV15 combines with J gene TRBJ1-1; D is perhaps TRBD1 (5 bases). Per germline, CDR1 LNHNV and CDR2 YYDKDF (reference sequence). V lost 0 bases and J 7 bases, leaving 9 bases between the germline ends. The CDR3 is 13 amino acids. The CDR3 region is CATSREGRDEAFF. In nucleotides, the CDR3 is TGTGCCACCAGCAGAGAGGGGCGGGATGAAGCTTTCTTT.

The table lists this clonotype with a count of one. The chain joins TRBV4-2 to TRBJ2-3; maybe TRBD2 (5 bases). From germline, CDR1 is LGHNA and CDR2 YNFKEQ. Trimming left V 0 bases short and J 0 bases short, with 10 bases between. This CDR3 spans 16 amino acids. In DNA, the CDR3 is TGTGCCAGCAGCCAAGATGGCGGGCTCAGCACAGATACGCAGTATTTT. Its translation is CASSQDGGLSTDTQYF.

The genes are TRBV9 and TRBJ2-6, with 9 bases that match TRBD1. This CDR3 has 17 residues. V was pared by 4 bases and J by 1 base, with 6 bases of the junction left unmatched. Germline CDR1 is SGDLS and CDR2 is YYNGEE. CDR3 bases: TGTGCCAGCAGCCCGTCGGGACAGGGTTCTGGGGCCAACGTCCTGACTTTC. Translation: CASSPSGQGSGANVLTF.

The V and J genes are TRBV19 and TRBJ2-2; 8 bases line up with TRBD2. V lost 5 bases and J lost 4; bases outside the gene matches: 6. There are 15 residues in the CDR3. Germline assignment: CDR1 LNHDA and CDR2 SQIVND (reference sequence). CDR3: CASSATSGFTGELFF. The CDR3 coding sequence is TGTGCCAGTAGTGCTACTAGCGGATTCACCGGGGAGCTGTTTTTT. The variable domain in full, with the rest retrieved from reference TRBV19 and TRBJ2-2, is DGGITQSPKYLFRKEGQNVTLSCEQNLNHDAMYWYRQDPGQGLRLIYYSQIVNDFQKGDIAEGYSVSREKKESFPLTVTSAQKNPTAFYLCASSATSGFTGELFFGEGSRLTVL.

V usage is TRBV27 and J usage is TRBJ2-2, with TRBD2 matching over 13 bases. CDR3 length: 17 amino acids. The J segment lost 0 bases and the V segment lost 2 bases, leaving 0 bases of the junction unmatched. Germline lookup yields CDR1 MNHEY and CDR2 SMNVEV (reference sequence). CDR3 sequence reads: CASSLTSGGANTGELFF. The CDR3 DNA is TGTGCCAGCAGTTTAACTAGCGGGGGGGCGAACACCGGGGAGCTGTTTTTT.

This clonotype was recorded a few times. The chain is built from TRBV5-4 and TRBJ1-1; D remains unclear. This CDR3 spans 16 amino acids. V shed 4 bases and J shed 0 bases, with 16 bases lying between them. Germline-derived CDR1 and CDR2 are SGHNT and YYREEE (reference sequence). This CDR3 is CASSPVSGSLNTEAFF. CDR3 DNA: TGTGCCAGCAGCCCCGTGTCGGGCAGCTTGAACACTGAAGCTTTCTTT.

V and J are TRBV11-2 and TRBJ2-7; D may correspond to TRBD1 or TRBD2 (6 bases each). The CDR3 loop spans 16 amino acids. Germline CDR1 reads SGHAT; CDR2 reads FQNNGV. Trimming took off 6 bases at V and 0 bases at J, with 18 bases between the two ends. CDR3 sequence: CASSSLSGGSSYEQYF. CDR3 coding DNA: TGTGCCAGCAGTTCCCTGTCCGGGGGCTCCTCCTACGAGCAGTACTTC.

This clonotype has a single count. CDR3 region: CASSRDGYTEAFF. The DNA for the CDR3 is TGCGCCAGCAGCAGGGACGGTTACACTGAAGCTTTCTTT. The chain couples TRBV5-1 to TRBJ1-1; D is perhaps TRBD1 (5 bases). The germline V gene has CDR1 SGHRS and CDR2 YFSETQ. V was shortened by 4 bases and J by 3 bases, with 10 bases between the two germline ends. The CDR3 spans 13 residues.

This clonotype is a singleton in its sample. The V gene is TRBV20-1, the J gene TRBJ1-5; D possibly corresponds to TRBD1 (5 bases). Looked up from germline, CDR1 is DFQATT and CDR2 is SNEGSKA (reference sequence). V dropped 3 bases and J dropped 4 bases, with 10 bases sitting between them. The CDR3 length is 13 residues. CDR3 nucleotide sequence: TGCAGTGCTAGCTCGGGGGTGAATCAGCCCCAGCATTTT. Translated, it gives CSASSGVNQPQHF.

The V and J genes are TRBV4-2 and TRBJ1-4; a weak D match, TRBD1 (5 bases). This CDR3 comprises 16 residues. The germline V gene has CDR1 LGHNA and CDR2 YNFKEQ. With 3 bases removed from V and 4 bases from J, the gap between germline ends came to 15 bases. CDR3 protein: CASSQGGGDFNEKLFF. DNA for the CDR3: TGTGCCAGCAGCCAGGGAGGCGGGGACTTTAATGAAAAACTGTTTTTT.

V and J are TRBV4-1 and TRBJ2-5; the D gene is possibly TRBD1 (6 bases). Germline loops: CDR1 MGHRA, CDR2 YSYEKL. V lost 1 base and J lost 1, with 7 bases in between. The CDR3 has 14 amino acids. The CDR3 protein is CASSQVTGQETQYF. CDR3 DNA: TGCGCCAGCAGCCAAGTGACAGGCCAAGAGACCCAGTACTTC.

This clonotype has just a few counts. V is TRBV6-1 and J is TRBJ1-6, with TRBD1 as a possible D gene (6 bases). CDR3 length: 13 residues. Germline values: CDR1 MNHNS, CDR2 SASEGT. V was clipped by 5 bases and J by 9 bases, with 11 bases between them. CDR3 in DNA: TGTGCCAGCAGTCCCCGGGGGGCTTCACCCCTCCACTTT. This codes for CASSPRGASPLHF.